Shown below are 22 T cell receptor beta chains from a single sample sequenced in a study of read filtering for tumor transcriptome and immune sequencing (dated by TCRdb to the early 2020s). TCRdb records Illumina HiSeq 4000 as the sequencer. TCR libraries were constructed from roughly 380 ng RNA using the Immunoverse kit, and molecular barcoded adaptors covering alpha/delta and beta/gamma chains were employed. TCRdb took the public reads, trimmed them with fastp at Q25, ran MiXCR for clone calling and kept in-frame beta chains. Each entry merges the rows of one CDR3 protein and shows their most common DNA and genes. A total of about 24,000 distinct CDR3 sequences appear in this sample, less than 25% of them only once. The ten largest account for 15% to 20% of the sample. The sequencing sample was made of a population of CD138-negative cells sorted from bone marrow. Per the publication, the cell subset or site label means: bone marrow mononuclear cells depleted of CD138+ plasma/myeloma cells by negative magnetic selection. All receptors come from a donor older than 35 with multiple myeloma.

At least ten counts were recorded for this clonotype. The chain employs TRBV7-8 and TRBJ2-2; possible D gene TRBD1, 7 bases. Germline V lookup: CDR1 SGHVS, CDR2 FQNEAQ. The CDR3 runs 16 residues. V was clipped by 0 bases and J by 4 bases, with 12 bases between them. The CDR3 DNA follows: TGTGCCAGCAGCTTAGCTTACCAGGGGGGCACCGGGGAGCTGTTTTTT. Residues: CASSLAYQGGTGELFF.

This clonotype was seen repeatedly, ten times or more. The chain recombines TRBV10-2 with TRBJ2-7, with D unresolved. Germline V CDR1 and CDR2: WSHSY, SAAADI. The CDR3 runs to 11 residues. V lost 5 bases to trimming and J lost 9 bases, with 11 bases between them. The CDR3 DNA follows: TGCGCCAGCAGTCCGGATGTGGGGCAGTACTTC. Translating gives CASSPDVGQYF.

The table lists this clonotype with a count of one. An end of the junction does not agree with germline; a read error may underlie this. CDR3 amino acids: CVSSSYNQPRHF. CDR3 nucleotides: TGTGTCAGCAGCTCCTACAATCAGCCCCGGCATTTT. The chain employs TRBV7-9 and TRBJ1-5; D not resolved. Germline V gives CDR1 SEHNR, CDR2 FQNEAQ (reference sequence). This CDR3 comprises 12 residues.

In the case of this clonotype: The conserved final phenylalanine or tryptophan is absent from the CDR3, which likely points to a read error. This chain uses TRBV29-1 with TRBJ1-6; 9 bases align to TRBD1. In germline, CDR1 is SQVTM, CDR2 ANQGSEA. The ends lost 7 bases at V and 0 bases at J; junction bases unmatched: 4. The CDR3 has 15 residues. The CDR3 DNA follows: TGCAGCGCCAGGACAGGGGACTCCTATAATTCACCCCTCCACCTT. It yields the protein CSARTGDSYNSPLHL.

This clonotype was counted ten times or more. The CDR3 here is CASSQHGGNTEAFF. CDR3 nucleotides: TGTGCCAGCAGCCAACATGGGGGGAACACTGAAGCTTTCTTT. This chain links TRBV3-1 with TRBJ1-1, with a weak D call TRBD1 (5 bases). Trimming cost V 2 bases and J 1 base, with 8 bases left between them. Germline loops: CDR1 LGHDT, CDR2 YNNKEL (reference sequence). The CDR3 consists of 14 residues.

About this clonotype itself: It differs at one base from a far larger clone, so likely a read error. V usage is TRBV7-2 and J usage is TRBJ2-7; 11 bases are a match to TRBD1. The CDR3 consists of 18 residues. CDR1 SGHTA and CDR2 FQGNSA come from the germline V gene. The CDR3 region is CASSFTKGQGAPSHEQYF. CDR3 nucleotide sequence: TGTGCCAGCAGCTTCACTAAAGGACAGGGGGCTCCCTCCCACGAGCAGTACTTC.

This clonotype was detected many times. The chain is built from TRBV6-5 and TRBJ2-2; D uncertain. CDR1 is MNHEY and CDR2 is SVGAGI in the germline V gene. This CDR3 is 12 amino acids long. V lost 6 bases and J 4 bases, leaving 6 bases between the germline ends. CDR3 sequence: CASSPRTGELFF. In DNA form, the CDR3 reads TGTGCCAGCAGCCCTCGCACCGGGGAGCTGTTTTTT.

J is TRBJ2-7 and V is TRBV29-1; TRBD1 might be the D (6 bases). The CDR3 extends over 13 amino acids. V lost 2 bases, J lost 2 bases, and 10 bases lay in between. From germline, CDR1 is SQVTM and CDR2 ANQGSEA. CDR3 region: CSVEQGNTYEQYF. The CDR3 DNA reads TGCAGCGTTGAACAGGGGAATACCTACGAGCAGTACTTC.

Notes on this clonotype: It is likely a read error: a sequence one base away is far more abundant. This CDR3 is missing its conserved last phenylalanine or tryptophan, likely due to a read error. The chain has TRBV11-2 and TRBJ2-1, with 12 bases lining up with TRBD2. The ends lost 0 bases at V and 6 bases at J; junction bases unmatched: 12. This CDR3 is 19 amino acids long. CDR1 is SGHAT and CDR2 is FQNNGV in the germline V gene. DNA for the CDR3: TGTGCCAGCAGCTTAGAACTAGCGGGAGGTTGGCCAAAAGGCAATGAGCAGTTCTCC. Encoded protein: CASSLELAGGWPKGNEQFS.

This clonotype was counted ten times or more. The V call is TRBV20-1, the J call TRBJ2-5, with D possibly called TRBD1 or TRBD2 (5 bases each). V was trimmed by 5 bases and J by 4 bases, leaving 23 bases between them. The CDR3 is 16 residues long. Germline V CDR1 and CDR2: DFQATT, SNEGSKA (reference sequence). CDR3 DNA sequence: TGCAGTGCTCTTACCGTCCCGGGACCTGGAGTAGAGACCCAGTACTTC. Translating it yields CSALTVPGPGVETQYF.

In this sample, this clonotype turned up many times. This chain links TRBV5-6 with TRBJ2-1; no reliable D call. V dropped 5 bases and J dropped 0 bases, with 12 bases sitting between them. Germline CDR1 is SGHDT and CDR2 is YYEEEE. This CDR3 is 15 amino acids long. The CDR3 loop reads CASRLGSHSYNEQFF. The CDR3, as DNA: TGTGCCAGCAGGCTAGGCAGCCACTCCTACAATGAGCAGTTCTTC. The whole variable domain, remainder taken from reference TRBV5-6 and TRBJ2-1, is DAGVTQSPTHLIKTRGQQVTLRCSPKSGHDTVSWYQQALGQGPQFIFQYYEEEERQRGNFPDRFSGHQFPNYSSELNVNALLLGDSALYLCASRLGSHSYNEQFFGPGTRLTVL.

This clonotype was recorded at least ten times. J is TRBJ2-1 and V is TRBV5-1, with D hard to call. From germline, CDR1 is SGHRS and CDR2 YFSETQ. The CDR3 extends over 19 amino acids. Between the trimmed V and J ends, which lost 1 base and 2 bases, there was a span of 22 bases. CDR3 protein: CASSLSVSSRITTYNEQFF. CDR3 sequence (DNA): TGCGCCAGCAGCTTGTCCGTTTCCAGCAGGATTACTACCTACAATGAGCAGTTCTTC. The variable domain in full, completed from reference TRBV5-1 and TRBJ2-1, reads KAGVTQTPRYLIKTRGQQVTLSCSPISGHRSVSWYQQTPGQGLQFLFEYFSETQRNKGNFPGRFSGRQFSNSRSEMNVSTLELGDSALYLCASSLSVSSRITTYNEQFFGPGTRLTVL.

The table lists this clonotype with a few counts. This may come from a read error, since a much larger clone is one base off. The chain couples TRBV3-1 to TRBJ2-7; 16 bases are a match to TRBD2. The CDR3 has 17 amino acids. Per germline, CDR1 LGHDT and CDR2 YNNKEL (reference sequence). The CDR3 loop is CAGSQPGLAGGPGEQYF. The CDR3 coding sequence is TGTGCCGGCAGCCAACCGGGACTAGCGGGAGGGCCGGGCGAGCAGTACTTC.

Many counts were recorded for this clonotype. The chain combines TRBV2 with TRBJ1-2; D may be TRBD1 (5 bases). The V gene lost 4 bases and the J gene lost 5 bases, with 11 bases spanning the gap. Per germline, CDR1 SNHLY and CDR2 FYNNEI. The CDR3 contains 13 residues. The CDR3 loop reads CASSGDGLYGYTF. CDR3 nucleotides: TGTGCCAGCAGTGGGGACGGACTATATGGCTACACCTTC. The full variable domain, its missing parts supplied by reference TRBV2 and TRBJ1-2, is EPEVTQTPSHQVTQMGQEVILRCVPISNHLYFYWYRQILGQKVEFLVSFYNNEISEKSEIFDDQFSVERPDGSNFTLKIRSTKLEDSAMYFCASSGDGLYGYTFGSGTRLTVV.

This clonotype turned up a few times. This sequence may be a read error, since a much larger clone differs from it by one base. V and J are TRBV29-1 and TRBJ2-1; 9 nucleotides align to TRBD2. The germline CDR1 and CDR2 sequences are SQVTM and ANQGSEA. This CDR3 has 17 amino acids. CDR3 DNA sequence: TGCAGCGTTGAAGTGTCGCTAGCGGGACCGGATTACAATGAGCGGTTCTTC. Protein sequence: CSVEVSLAGPDYNERFF.

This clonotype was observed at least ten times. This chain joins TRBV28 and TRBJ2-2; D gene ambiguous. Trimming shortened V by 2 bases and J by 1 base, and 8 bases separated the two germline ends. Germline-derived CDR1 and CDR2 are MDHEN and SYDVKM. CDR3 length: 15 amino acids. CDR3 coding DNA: TGTGCCAGCAGTTTAGGGCACCTGAACACCGGGGAGCTGTTTTTT. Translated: CASSLGHLNTGELFF.

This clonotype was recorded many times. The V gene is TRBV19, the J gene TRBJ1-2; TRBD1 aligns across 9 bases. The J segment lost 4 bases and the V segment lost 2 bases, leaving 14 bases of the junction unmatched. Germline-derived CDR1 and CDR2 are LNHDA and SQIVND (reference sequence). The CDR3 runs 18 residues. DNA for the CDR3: TGTGCCAGTAGTATAACCCGGCGGACAGGGGCGTCCCCCTATGGCTACACCTTC. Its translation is CASSITRRTGASPYGYTF. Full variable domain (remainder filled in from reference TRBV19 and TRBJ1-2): DGGITQSPKYLFRKEGQNVTLSCEQNLNHDAMYWYRQDPGQGLRLIYYSQIVNDFQKGDIAEGYSVSREKKESFPLTVTSAQKNPTAFYLCASSITRRTGASPYGYTFGSGTRLTVV.

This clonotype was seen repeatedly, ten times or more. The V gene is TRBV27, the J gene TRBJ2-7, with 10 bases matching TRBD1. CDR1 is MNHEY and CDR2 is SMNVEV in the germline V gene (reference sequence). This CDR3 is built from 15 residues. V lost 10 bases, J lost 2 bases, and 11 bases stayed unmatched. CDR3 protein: CATHDPGQGTYEQYF. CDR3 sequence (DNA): TGTGCCACCCATGACCCGGGACAGGGGACCTACGAGCAGTACTTC.

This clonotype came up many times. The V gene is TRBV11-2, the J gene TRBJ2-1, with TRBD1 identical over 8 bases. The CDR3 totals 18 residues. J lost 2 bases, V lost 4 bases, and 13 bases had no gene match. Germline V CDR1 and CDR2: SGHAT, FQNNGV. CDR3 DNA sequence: TGTGCCAGCAGCTCCGGGACAGGCGGCCTGGGGCCCTACAATGAGCAGTTCTTC. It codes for CASSSGTGGLGPYNEQFF.

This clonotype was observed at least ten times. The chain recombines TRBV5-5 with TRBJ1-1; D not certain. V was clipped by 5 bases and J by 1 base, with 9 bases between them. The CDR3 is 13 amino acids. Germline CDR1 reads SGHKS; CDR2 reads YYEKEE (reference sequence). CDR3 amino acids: CASRFTANTEAFF. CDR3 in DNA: TGTGCCAGCAGATTTACAGCGAACACTGAAGCTTTCTTT.

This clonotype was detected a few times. The CDR3 DNA reads TGTGCCAGTAGTCTTCTAGGTAGCTACGAGCAGTACTTC. It specifies CASSLLGSYEQYF. The rearrangement joins TRBV19 to TRBJ2-7; D unclear. V was shortened by 5 bases and J by 3 bases, with 11 bases between the two germline ends. The CDR3 is 13 amino acids. Looked up from germline, CDR1 is LNHDA and CDR2 is SQIVND (reference sequence).

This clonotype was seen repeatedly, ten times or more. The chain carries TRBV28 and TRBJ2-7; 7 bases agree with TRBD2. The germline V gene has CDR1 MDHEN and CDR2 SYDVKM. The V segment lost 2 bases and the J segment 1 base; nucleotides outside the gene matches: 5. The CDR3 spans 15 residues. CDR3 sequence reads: CASSLLAENSYEQYF. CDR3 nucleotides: TGTGCCAGCAGTTTACTAGCGGAGAATTCCTACGAGCAGTACTTC.